This T cell receptor beta chain was documented in a study of regulatory T cells in long-lasting Graves disease (dated by TCRdb to 2020 to 2023). For the wider study: Newly diagnosed Graves' disease patients had taken antithyroid drugs for less than 3 months. This study used TCR sequencing and RNA sequencing of peripheral blood to compare persistent Graves' disease patients against newly diagnosed Graves' disease patients. The study was conducted in China and was registered as a clinical trial. A total of around 35 samples underwent TCR sequencing: some 13 from persistent and around 20 from newly diagnosed Graves' disease patients. Paper-wide results and their limitations: Peripheral blood alone was examined, since thyroid tissue, which constituted the primary lesion, could not be accessed. Persistent patients shared more public clonotypes among themselves (around 3,000) than newly diagnosed patients did (over 950). The authors noted that the small sample size was a limitation that may lower accuracy. TRBV28, TRBJ1-2 and TRBJ2-5 were preferentially used in persistent disease, while TRBV20-1 and TRBJ2-1 were favored in newly diagnosed disease. Persistent Graves' disease patients showed lower TCR Shannon entropy and fewer highly expanded clones than newly diagnosed patients, suggesting clonal expansion. Sequencing and analysis were restricted to the TCR beta chain.

Between the V and J ends, shortened by 8 bases and 6 bases respectively, the junction contains 16 bases. Inclusive of the bounding cysteine and phenylalanine, the CDR3 is 12 residues long. Only the CDR3 part of the read is kept: 36 bases, read in frame from the first base. CDR1 is given as SQVTM and CDR2 as ANQGSEA, both from the germline V gene. Receptor libraries were prepared by multiplex PCR. Sequenced on an Illumina HiSeq 4000. CDR3 regions were amplified by Arm-PCR with iRepertoire HTBI primers to construct TCR beta libraries. PCR products were gel purified before sequencing. In the original analysis: A total of some 60 TRBV and some 13 TRBJ segments were identified across samples and were used for gene usage analysis of CDR3 amino acid clonotypes. COPE and FqMerger were used to merge the filtered high-quality paired reads into contigs. BLAST was used to align contigs to the IMGT TRBV, TRBD and TRBJ reference genes, and CDR3 was defined following IMGT. Highly expanded clones were defined as clonotypes with a frequency above 0.1%. Shannon entropy served as the measure of repertoire diversity, while the Gini coefficient captured V-J evenness. A clonotype was considered public if more than one individual shared it. TCRdb reprocessed the public reads (quality trimming at Q25 with fastp, clone calling with MiXCR) and kept in-frame beta chains. Each entry is one CDR3 protein sequence, shown with its most common DNA and genes. None of the V and J calls come from the authors' own analysis; TCRdb made them. For this sample the table gives hundreds of thousands of distinct CDR3 sequences, of which roughly 16% were detected only once. The ten most abundant clones make up around 18% of the sample.

This clonotype was observed at least ten times. No cognate antigen has been identified for it. It has no much larger one-base neighbor in the sample; base qualities were not kept. This specimen's time point label, interpreted: newly diagnosed GD, antithyroid drugs for less than 3 months. For both TCR sequencing and RNA sequencing, RNA was extracted from PBMCs in TRIzol. The diagnosis of Graves' disease followed American Thyroid Association guidelines. The patients came from an endocrinology department in Xi'an, China. Each patient gave roughly 10 milliliters of peripheral blood, collected in an EDTA anticoagulant tube. Ficoll Paque Plus density gradient separation was used to isolate PBMCs, and no further T cell sorting was performed. An Agilent 2100 Bioanalyzer and agarose gel were used to assess RNA quality, and a NanoDrop 2000 was used to measure RNA concentration. This sample was shared with a second study, whose subject was T cells in Graves' hyperthyroidism and ophthalmopathy. The second study's paper adds: A patient counted as having stable Graves' hyperthyroidism if no progression to ophthalmopathy occurred over 18 months of follow-up. Hyperthyroidism patients were newly diagnosed, had a disease duration of under 2 months, and were aged 18 to 65 years. Exclusion was applied to patients with uncontrolled infections, other autoimmune diseases, pregnancy or lactation. Diagnoses were based on clinical symptoms, serum thyroxine and TRAb, thyroid ultrasound and orbital computed tomography. A first-round RT-PCR of the TCR CDR3 used the HTBI primer set with the Qiagen OneStep RT-PCR kit. Blood samples also contained most of the expanded thyroid clonotypes (frequency above 0.001), which suggests that blood repertoires may reflect thyroid immune responses. In cross-validation, a model built on a 13 V-J signature told ophthalmopathy apart from stable hyperthyroidism with 87.88% sensitivity and around 81% specificity, and in testing the same model reached 80%/75%. During validation, the model predicted progression to ophthalmopathy a median of approximately 7 months ahead of onset, with more than 55% sensitivity and roughly 72% specificity. To identify TCR V-J signatures that set the groups apart, the researchers used a discovery cohort of 90 to 100 patients, made up of 43 with Graves' ophthalmopathy and approximately 57 with stable Graves' hyperthyroidism. Prospective prediction of ophthalmopathy was tested in an independent validation cohort of 18 to 20 hyperthyroidism patients and some 17 patients who later progressed to ophthalmopathy. For training and testing, the 80 to 100 patients in the discovery cohort were randomly divided in a 7:3 ratio. The study also compared thyroid tissue and blood T-cell repertoires from about 6 Graves' hyperthyroidism patients. Following sampling, methimazole starting at 30 mg daily was given to hyperthyroidism patients, and high-dose intravenous methylprednisolone was given to ophthalmopathy patients. The libraries were constructed in a second round of multiplex PCR and then size-selected and purified. Sequencing of the libraries was done on an Illumina HiSeq2000 using paired-end 100 bp reads. SOAPnuke was used to process the raw data, with reads discarded if the reads contained adapters or uncalled bases, had a mean Phred below 15, or lacked an exact constant-primer or identifier match. High-quality paired reads were merged using COPE v1.2.5, and each unique nucleotide sequence was defined as a clonotype. MiTCR v1.1 was used to align the clonotypes against IMGT TRBV, TRBD and TRBJ reference segments. Analysis was restricted to V-J combinations with a frequency above 0.0001, which covered roughly 99% of repertoires. The TCS score was defined as F50 (clonal expansion) divided by E x V (chaos), with BLOSUM62-based TCRdist calculated between CDR3 peptides within each V-J. Welch's t-statistics and random forest reduced 500 to 650 V-J features to 13, which were used in a naive Bayes classifier (R e1071). Sample size was not statistically predetermined, and investigators were not blinded to group allocation. According to the paper, TCR Vbeta CDR3 sequencing was carried out on some 130 peripheral blood samples, which came from 40 to 45 ophthalmopathy, around 75 hyperthyroidism and 17 progressor patients.

The rearrangement combines TRBV29-1 with TRBJ1-1; the D gene is perhaps TRBD1, from 6 matching bases. The receptor was derived from a woman aged 25 to 45 with Graves disease. Donor details come from another sample of the same person, matched by shared clones. This specimen was peripheral blood mononuclear cells (PBMCs), taken at new diagnosis, from a patient treated with antithyroid drugs. The nucleotides are TGCAGCCATCACAGGGTTTTCGCTGAAGCTTTCTTT. It translates as CSHHRVFAEAFF.